This TCR beta chain came from a study of metastatic and nonmetastatic thyroid tumors (dated by TCRdb to the early 2020s). For context, the study as a whole: For patients with malignant and with benign thyroid disease, the researchers compared repertoires between peripheral blood samples and tumor or nodule tissue samples. General findings and caveats noted by the study authors: In both blood and tumor samples, TCR beta diversity was reported to be significantly higher in malignant tumors than in benign nodules.

Before undergoing thyroid surgery, none of the patients had been given any kind of treatment. Using T-cell receptor beta sequencing, the study looked back at clinical samples from patients collected from about 2011 to 2018. In this sample, this clone turned up many times. The clone's antigen remains unknown. It has no much larger one-base neighbor in the sample; base qualities were not kept. Counted from cysteine to phenylalanine, this CDR3 has 15 amino acids. Left in the record is the CDR3 DNA by itself, 45 bases read in frame from the first base. CDR1 SGDLS and CDR2 YYNGEE are derived from the germline V gene. V is reduced by 1 base and J by 4 bases, leaving a spacing of 15 bases between them. The library relied on PCR. Sequencing used an Illumina HiSeq 4000. The TCR beta-chain CDR3 region of each patient was profiled by high-throughput sequencing. Processing in the source paper ran as follows. CDR3 differences across clinicopathological groups were used to build a classifier for discriminating distant-metastatic papillary thyroid cancer patients. Repertoire diversity was assessed with the Shannon index, and tumor-blood repertoire similarity with the Morisita-Horn index. TCRdb reworked the public reads: Q25 trimming with fastp, MiXCR clone assembly, productive beta chains retained. TCRdb, not the original authors, processed these V and J calls. Within this sample are tens of thousands of clones, with about 25% of them counted one time only. The top ten clones comprise around 10% of the sample.

The receptor was derived from a female donor with papillary thyroid cancer or a benign thyroid nodule (not recorded which). Some clones in this sample may be carry-over from other donors' samples. The chain couples TRBV9 to TRBJ2-7; TRBD2 is a possible D gene, resting on 6 matching bases. Sequenced input: blood. The sequenced DNA: TGTGCCAGCAGCGTATTGGGGGACTCCCTTTACGAGCAGTACTTC. Its translation reads: CASSVLGDSLYEQYF.